Below are 19 T cell receptor beta chains sequenced from a single sample in a study of blood T cell repertoires in COVID-19. The data were produced by immunoSEQ multiplex PCR, yet TCRdb's version contains in-frame clones alone and is incomplete. The table records roughly 330,000 clones, about four fifths of them present only once. Input material: peripheral blood. These receptor sequences come from a woman aged 45-65 years with acute or convalescent COVID-19.

V gene TRBV19 combines with J gene TRBJ1-2; 9 bases are a match to TRBD1. CDR3 length: 14 residues. Germline-derived CDR1 and CDR2 are LNHDA and SQIVND (reference sequence). V gave up 2 bases and J gave up 4 bases; unmatched junction bases: 2. This chain's CDR3 is CASSIKTGGYGYTF. In DNA form, the CDR3 reads TGTGCCAGTAGTATAAAGACAGGGGGCTATGGCTACACCTTC.

The CDR3 DNA reads as TGCGCCAGCAGCCACGAGACAGGAAATGGCTACACCTTC. It specifies CASSHETGNGYTF. V is TRBV4-3 and J is TRBJ1-2; tentatively, D is TRBD1 (6 bases). Germline V gives CDR1 LGHNA, CDR2 YSLEER. There are 13 residues in the CDR3. Deletions cut 3 bases from V and 6 bases from J, with 11 bases between.

The V gene is TRBV27, the J gene TRBJ2-1; 9 bases map to TRBD1. Germline values: CDR1 MNHEY, CDR2 SMNVEV (reference sequence). The CDR3 runs to 15 residues. V lost 2 bases, J lost 5 bases, and 4 bases stayed unmatched. The CDR3 here is CASSLRQGGHNEQFF. CDR3 sequence (DNA): TGTGCCAGCAGTTTAAGACAGGGGGGTCACAATGAGCAGTTCTTC.

The chain links TRBV15 to TRBJ2-6; TRBD2 matches 7 bases. The CDR3 loop spans 17 amino acids. J was trimmed by 0 bases and V by 0 bases; bases with no gene match: 2. The germline CDR1 and CDR2 sequences are LNHNV and YYDKDF (reference sequence). Here the CDR3 reads CATSREGGGSGANVLTF. CDR3 nucleotide sequence: TGTGCCACCAGCAGAGAAGGCGGGGGCTCTGGGGCCAACGTCCTGACTTTC.

The rearrangement joins TRBV29-1 to TRBJ1-2, with 9 bases fitting TRBD1. The CDR3 is 11 residues long. From germline, CDR1 is SQVTM and CDR2 ANQGSEA. Trimming took 8 bases from V and 10 from J; bases not matched to a gene: 8. This chain's CDR3 is CSTRTGAHYTF. The CDR3 nucleotides read TGCAGCACCCGGACAGGGGCCCACTACACCTTC.

Here the CDR3 reads CASSQGQEAFF. The CDR3 DNA reads as TGTGCCAGCAGCCAAGGACAGGAAGCTTTCTTT. The rearrangement links TRBV3-1 (or the pseudogene TRBV3-2) to TRBJ1-1, with a tentative D call TRBD1 (5 bases). V was cut by 1 base and J by 8 bases, with 5 bases left in between. Germline CDR1 is LGHDT and CDR2 is YNNKEL (reference sequence). This CDR3 contains 11 residues.

The sample holds one count of this clone. This chain links TRBV7-2 with TRBJ2-3; D not certain. Germline CDR1 reads SGHTA; CDR2 reads FQGNSA. This CDR3 spans 13 amino acids. Trimming cost V 5 bases and J 6 bases, with 12 bases left between them. CDR3 in DNA: TGTGCCAGCAGCCCCGTACACCCTGATACGCAGTATTTT. Amino acids: CASSPVHPDTQYF.

This clone occurred a few times. This chain joins TRBV5-1 and TRBJ2-2; no definite D call. The CDR3 is made up of 16 amino acids. Trimming took 5 bases from V and 3 from J, leaving 17 bases between them. CDR1 SGHRS and CDR2 YFSETQ come from the germline V gene. In nucleotides, the CDR3 is TGCGCCAGCAGTCCTATTCCGGGTCCCGACACCGGGGAGCTGTTTTTT. Translating it yields CASSPIPGPDTGELFF.

This clone was detected only a few times. As DNA, the CDR3 is TGTGCCAGCAGCGCGGACAGGGGGCGAGGGCAGTACGTC. This sequence encodes CASSADRGRGQYV. The chain recombines TRBV11-2 with TRBJ2-7; 11 positions agree with TRBD1. Germline values: CDR1 SGHAT, CDR2 FQNNGV. V shed 5 bases and J 9 bases; nucleotides not matched to a gene: 6. The CDR3 is 13 amino acids.

This clone was counted between two and nine times. The chain has TRBV10-3 and TRBJ2-7; TRBD1 is a possible D gene (6 bases). V shed 7 bases and J shed 4 bases, with 17 bases lying between them. Germline CDR1 and CDR2: ENHRY and SYGVKD. The CDR3 contains 14 residues. CDR3 amino acids: CAITPEDRTYEQYF. CDR3 bases: TGTGCCATCACCCCAGAGGACAGAACGTACGAGCAGTACTTC.

This clone was seen more than once but under ten times. Distinct nucleotide sequences in the sample also encode this CDR3. The chain carries TRBV5-1 and TRBJ1-1, with 10 bases matching TRBD1. The CDR3 has 14 amino acids. In germline, CDR1 is SGHRS, CDR2 YFSETQ. Trimming cost V 4 bases and J 3 bases; bases outside gene matches: 3. The CDR3 coding sequence is TGCGCCAGCAGCGTCGGACAGGGGGACACTGAAGCTTTCTTT. Translated, it gives CASSVGQGDTEAFF.

This rearrangement joins TRBV6-6 to TRBJ1-1; D may be TRBD1 (6 bases). The V and J ends lost 5 bases and 1 base respectively, with 20 bases between them. The CDR3 length is 17 residues. Germline CDR1 is MNHNY and CDR2 is SVGAGI (reference sequence). The CDR3 DNA is TGTGCCAGCAGTCGCACCCCTCGGGGGGCGGGGAACACTGAAGCTTTCTTT. It encodes CASSRTPRGAGNTEAFF.

This clone was seen a single time. The chain carries TRBV6-2 or TRBV6-3 and TRBJ1-1, with unresolved D. There are 16 residues in the CDR3. CDR1 and CDR2 (germline): MNHEY, SVGEGT. Trimming took 1 base from V and 0 from J, leaving 12 bases between them. The CDR3 bases are TGTGCCAGCAGTTACTTGTCCACCACATTGAACACTGAAGCTTTCTTT. Encoded protein: CASSYLSTTLNTEAFF.

This chain connects TRBV27 to TRBJ2-2; 10 bases line up with TRBD2. Germline CDR1 MNHEY, CDR2 SMNVEV (reference sequence). The trim removed 4 bases at V and 0 bases at J, leaving 8 bases unmatched. CDR3 size: 18 residues. The CDR3, as DNA: TGTGCCAGCAGTTACCGGACTAGCGGTGGCTCGAACACCGGGGAGCTGTTTTTT. Protein sequence: CASSYRTSGGSNTGELFF.

This chain joins TRBV9 and TRBJ2-7; D might be TRBD1 (5 bases). Trimming removed 4 bases from V and 1 base from J, with 12 bases in between. The germline V gene encodes CDR1 SGDLS and CDR2 YYNGEE. The CDR3 contains 14 residues. The CDR3 sequence is CASSLRTSSYEQYF. CDR3 in DNA: TGTGCCAGCAGCCTACGGACAAGTTCCTACGAGCAGTACTTC.

This clone was seen a few times. The chain links TRBV11-2 to TRBJ2-7; TRBD2 aligns across 9 bases. The CDR3 sequence is 14 residues long. Looked up from germline, CDR1 is SGHAT and CDR2 is FQNNGV. J was trimmed by 7 bases and V by 1 base; bases with no gene match: 5. The DNA for the CDR3 is TGTGCCAGCAGCTTAGTATTAGCGGGGGAAGAGCAGTACTTC. It encodes CASSLVLAGEEQYF. The full variable domain, rest sourced from reference TRBV11-2 and TRBJ2-7, is EAGVAQSPRYKIIEKRQSVAFWCNPISGHATLYWYQQILGQGPKLLIQFQNNGVVDDSQLPKDRFSAERLKGVDSTLKIQPAKLEDSAVYLCASSLVLAGEEQYFGPGTRLTVT.

The genes are TRBV5-1 and TRBJ2-3; TRBD2 matches 7 bases. CDR1 and CDR2 from the germline V gene are SGHRS and YFSETQ. There are 14 residues in the CDR3. The junction had 6 bases not matched to a gene; V was cut back by 4 bases and J by 4 bases. The CDR3 loop is CASSPGTNADTQYF. CDR3 bases: TGCGCCAGCAGCCCTGGGACTAACGCAGATACGCAGTATTTT.

The CDR3 region is CASSLWPNEKLFF. CDR3 bases: TGTGCCAGCAGTTTATGGCCTAATGAAAAACTGTTTTTT. The genes are TRBV27 and TRBJ1-4; D gene ambiguous. Looked up from germline, CDR1 is MNHEY and CDR2 is SMNVEV (reference sequence). Between the trimmed V and J ends, which lost 1 base and 3 bases, there was a span of 3 bases. There are 13 residues in the CDR3.

This clone was found a few times. The sample contains more than one DNA sequence encoding this CDR3. This chain connects TRBV18 to TRBJ1-2; weak D call: TRBD1 (5 bases). This CDR3 contains 13 residues. V was cut by 3 bases and J by 3 bases, with 8 bases left in between. The V gene's germline CDR1 is KGHSH and CDR2 LQKENI. The CDR3 loop reads CASSPGGDYGYTF. The CDR3 nucleotides are TGTGCCAGCTCACCGGGAGGGGACTATGGCTACACCTTC. The variable domain in full, completed from reference TRBV18 and TRBJ1-2, reads NAGVMQNPRHLVRRRGQEARLRCSPMKGHSHVYWYRQLPEEGLKFMVYLQKENIIDESGMPKERFSAEFPKEGPSILRIQQVVRGDSAAYFCASSPGGDYGYTFGSGTRLTVV.